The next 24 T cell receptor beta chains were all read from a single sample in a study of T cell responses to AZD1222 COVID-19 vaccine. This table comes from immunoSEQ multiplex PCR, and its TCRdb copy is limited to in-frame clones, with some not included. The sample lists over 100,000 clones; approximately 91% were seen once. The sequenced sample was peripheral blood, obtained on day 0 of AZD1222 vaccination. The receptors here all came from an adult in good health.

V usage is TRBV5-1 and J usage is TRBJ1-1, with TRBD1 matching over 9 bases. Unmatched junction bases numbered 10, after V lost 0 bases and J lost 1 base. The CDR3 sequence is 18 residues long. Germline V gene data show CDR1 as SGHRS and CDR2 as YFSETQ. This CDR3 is CASSLVLQGAGGNTEAFF. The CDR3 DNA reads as TGCGCCAGCAGCTTGGTTTTACAGGGGGCAGGTGGGAACACTGAAGCTTTCTTT.

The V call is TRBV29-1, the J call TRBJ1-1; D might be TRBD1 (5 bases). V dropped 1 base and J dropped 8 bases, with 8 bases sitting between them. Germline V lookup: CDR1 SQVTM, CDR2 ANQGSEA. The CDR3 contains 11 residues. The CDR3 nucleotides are TGCAGCGTTGAAGGGCAGGGAGAAGCTTTCTTT. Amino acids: CSVEGQGEAFF.

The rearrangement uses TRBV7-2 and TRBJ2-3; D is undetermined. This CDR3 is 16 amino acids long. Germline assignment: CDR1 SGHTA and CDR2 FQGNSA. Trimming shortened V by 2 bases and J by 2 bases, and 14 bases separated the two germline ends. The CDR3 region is CASSLIIGRITDTQYF. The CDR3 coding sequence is TGTGCCAGCAGCTTAATTATTGGTAGGATCACAGATACGCAGTATTTT.

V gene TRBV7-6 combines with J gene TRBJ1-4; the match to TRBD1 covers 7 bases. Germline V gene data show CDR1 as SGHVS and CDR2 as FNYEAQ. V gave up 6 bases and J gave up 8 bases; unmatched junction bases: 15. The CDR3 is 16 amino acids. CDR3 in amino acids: CASRLGTASSGEKLFF. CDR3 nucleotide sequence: TGTGCCAGCAGGCTCGGGACAGCCTCATCGGGGGAAAAACTGTTTTTT. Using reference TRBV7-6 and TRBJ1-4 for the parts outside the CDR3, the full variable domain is GAGVSQSPRYKVTKRGQDVALRCDPISGHVSLYWYRQALGQGPEFLTYFNYEAQQDKSGLPNDRFSAERPEGSISTLTIQRTEQRDSAMYRCASRLGTASSGEKLFFGSGTQLSVL.

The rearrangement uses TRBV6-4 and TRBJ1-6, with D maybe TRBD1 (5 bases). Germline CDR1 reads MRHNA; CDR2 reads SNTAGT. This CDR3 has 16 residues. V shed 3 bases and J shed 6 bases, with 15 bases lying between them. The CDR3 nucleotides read TGTGCCAGCAGTGAGAATGGGGAGAGGGGTAATTCACCCCTCCACTTT. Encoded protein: CASSENGERGNSPLHF.

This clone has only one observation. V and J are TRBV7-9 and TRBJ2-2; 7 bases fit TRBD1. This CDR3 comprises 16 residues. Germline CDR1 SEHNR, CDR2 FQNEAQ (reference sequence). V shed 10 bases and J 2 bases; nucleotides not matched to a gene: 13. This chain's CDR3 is CATLGQESSNTGELFF. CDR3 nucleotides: TGTGCCACCCTTGGACAGGAATCGTCTAACACCGGGGAGCTGTTTTTT. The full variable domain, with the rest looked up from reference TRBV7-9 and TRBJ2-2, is DTGVSQNPRHKITKRGQNVTFRCDPISEHNRLYWYRQTLGQGPEFLTYFQNEAQLEKSRLLSDRFSAERPKGSFSTLEIQRTEQGDSAMYLCATLGQESSNTGELFFGEGSRLTVL.

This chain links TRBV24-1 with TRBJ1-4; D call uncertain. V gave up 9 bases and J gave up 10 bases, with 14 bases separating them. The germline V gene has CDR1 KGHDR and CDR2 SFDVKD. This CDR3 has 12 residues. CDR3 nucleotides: TGTGCCACCTCGGGTCCCCGAGGAAAACTGTTTTTT. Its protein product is CATSGPRGKLFF.

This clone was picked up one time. CDR3 nucleotides: TGTGCCAGCAGTATGTACAGGGGTGGTGAGACCCAGTACTTC. This gives the protein CASSMYRGGETQYF. The chain recombines TRBV6-5 with TRBJ2-5; 7 bases fit TRBD1. With 5 bases clipped from V and 5 bases from J, the junction kept 8 bases outside the gene matches. Germline values: CDR1 MNHEY, CDR2 SVGAGI. This CDR3 comprises 14 residues.

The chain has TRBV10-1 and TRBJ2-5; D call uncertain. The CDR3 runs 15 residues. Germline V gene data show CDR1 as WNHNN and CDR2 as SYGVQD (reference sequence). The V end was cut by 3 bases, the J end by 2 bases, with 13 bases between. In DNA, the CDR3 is TGCGCCAGCAGTGAAGGGCTGGCAAGGCAAGAGACCCAGTACTTC. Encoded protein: CASSEGLARQETQYF.

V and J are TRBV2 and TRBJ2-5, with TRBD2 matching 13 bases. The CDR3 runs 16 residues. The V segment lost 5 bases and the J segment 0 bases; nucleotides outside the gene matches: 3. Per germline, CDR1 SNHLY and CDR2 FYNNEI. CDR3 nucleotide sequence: TGTGCCAGCAGTCGGACTAGCGGGGGCAACCAAGAGACCCAGTACTTC. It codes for CASSRTSGGNQETQYF.

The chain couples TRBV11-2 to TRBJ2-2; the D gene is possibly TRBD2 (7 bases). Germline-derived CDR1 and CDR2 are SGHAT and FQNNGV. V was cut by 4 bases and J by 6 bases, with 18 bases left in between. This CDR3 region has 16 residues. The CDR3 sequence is CASSWLSGGAPGELFF. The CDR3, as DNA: TGTGCCAGCAGCTGGCTAAGTGGGGGGGCCCCCGGGGAGCTGTTTTTT.

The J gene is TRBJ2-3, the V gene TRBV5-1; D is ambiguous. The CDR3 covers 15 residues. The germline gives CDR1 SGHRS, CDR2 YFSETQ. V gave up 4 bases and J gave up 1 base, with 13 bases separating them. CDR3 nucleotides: TGCGCCAGCAGCCTTCTAAATTTCCGCACAGATACGCAGTATTTT. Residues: CASSLLNFRTDTQYF.

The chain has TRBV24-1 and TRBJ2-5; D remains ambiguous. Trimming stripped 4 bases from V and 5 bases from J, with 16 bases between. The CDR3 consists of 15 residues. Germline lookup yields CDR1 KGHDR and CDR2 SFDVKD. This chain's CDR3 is CATSDPPPGPETQYF. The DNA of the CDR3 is TGTGCCACCAGTGACCCTCCCCCAGGACCGGAGACCCAGTACTTC.

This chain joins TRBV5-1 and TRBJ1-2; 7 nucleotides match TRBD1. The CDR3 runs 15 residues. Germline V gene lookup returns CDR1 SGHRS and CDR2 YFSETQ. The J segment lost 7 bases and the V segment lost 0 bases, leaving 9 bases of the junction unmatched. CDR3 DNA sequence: TGCGCCAGCAGCTTGGACGCAGGGGGAGTTTTTGGCTACACCTTC. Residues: CASSLDAGGVFGYTF. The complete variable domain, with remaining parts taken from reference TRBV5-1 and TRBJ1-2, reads KAGVTQTPRYLIKTRGQQVTLSCSPISGHRSVSWYQQTPGQGLQFLFEYFSETQRNKGNFPGRFSGRQFSNSRSEMNVSTLELGDSALYLCASSLDAGGVFGYTFGSGTRLTVV.

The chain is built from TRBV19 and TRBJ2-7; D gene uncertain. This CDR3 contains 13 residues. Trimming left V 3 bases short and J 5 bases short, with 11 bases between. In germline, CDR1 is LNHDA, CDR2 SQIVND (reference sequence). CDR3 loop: CASSIDLADEQYF. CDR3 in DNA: TGTGCCAGTAGTATTGATCTGGCGGACGAGCAGTACTTC.

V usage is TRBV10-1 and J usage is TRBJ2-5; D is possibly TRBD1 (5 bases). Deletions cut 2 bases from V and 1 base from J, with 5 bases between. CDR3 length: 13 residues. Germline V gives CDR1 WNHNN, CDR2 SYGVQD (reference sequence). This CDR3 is CASSEGAQETQYF. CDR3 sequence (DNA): TGCGCCAGCAGTGAGGGGGCCCAAGAGACCCAGTACTTC.

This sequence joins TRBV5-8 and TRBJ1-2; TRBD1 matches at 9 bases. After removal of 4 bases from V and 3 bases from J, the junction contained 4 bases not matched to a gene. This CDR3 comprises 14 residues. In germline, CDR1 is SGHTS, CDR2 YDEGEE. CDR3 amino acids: CASSPRQGDYGYTF. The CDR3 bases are TGTGCCAGCAGCCCCCGACAGGGGGACTATGGCTACACCTTC.

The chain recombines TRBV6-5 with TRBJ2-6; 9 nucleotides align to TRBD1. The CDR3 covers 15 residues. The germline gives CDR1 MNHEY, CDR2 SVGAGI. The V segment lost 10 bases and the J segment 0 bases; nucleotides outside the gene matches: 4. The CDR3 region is CAIGQGSSGANVLTF. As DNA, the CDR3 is TGTGCCATCGGACAGGGGAGCTCTGGGGCCAACGTCCTGACTTTC.

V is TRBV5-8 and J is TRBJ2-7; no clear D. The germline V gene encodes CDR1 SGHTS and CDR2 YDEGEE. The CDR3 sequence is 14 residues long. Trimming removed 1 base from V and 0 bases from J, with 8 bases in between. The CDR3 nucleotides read TGTGCCAGCAGCTTGTACTGGAGCTCCTACGAGCAGTACTTC. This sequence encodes CASSLYWSSYEQYF.

Here the CDR3 DNA reads TGTGCCAGCAGCTCCCGACTAGCGACCGGGGAGCTGTTTTTT. It is translated as CASSSRLATGELFF. The gene calls are TRBV9 and TRBJ2-2; 8 bases map to TRBD2. This CDR3 has 14 residues. CDR1 and CDR2 (germline): SGDLS, YYNGEE. The trim removed 4 bases at V and 5 bases at J, leaving 4 bases unmatched.

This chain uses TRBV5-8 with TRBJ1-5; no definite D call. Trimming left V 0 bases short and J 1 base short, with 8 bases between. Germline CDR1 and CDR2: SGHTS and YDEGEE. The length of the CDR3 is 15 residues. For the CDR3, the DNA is TGTGCCAGCAGCTTGGGGGAAAACAGCAATCAGCCCCAGCATTTT. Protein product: CASSLGENSNQPQHF.

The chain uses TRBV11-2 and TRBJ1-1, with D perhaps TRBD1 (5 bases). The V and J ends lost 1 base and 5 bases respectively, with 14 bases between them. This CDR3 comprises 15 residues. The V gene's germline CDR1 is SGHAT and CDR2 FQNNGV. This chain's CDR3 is CASSLVGRVMTEAFF. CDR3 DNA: TGTGCCAGCAGCTTAGTCGGCAGGGTGATGACTGAAGCTTTCTTT.

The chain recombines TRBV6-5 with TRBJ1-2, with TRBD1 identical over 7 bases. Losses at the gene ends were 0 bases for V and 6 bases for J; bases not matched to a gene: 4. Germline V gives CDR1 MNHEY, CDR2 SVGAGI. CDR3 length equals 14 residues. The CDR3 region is CASSYSVTGDGYTF. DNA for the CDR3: TGTGCCAGCAGTTACTCGGTAACAGGGGATGGCTACACCTTC.

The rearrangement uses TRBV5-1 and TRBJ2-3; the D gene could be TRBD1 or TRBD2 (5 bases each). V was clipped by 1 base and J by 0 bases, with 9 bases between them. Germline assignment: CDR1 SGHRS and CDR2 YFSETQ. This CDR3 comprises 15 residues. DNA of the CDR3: TGCGCCAGCAGCTTGTATGAGGGGAGCACAGATACGCAGTATTTT. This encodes CASSLYEGSTDTQYF.